This T cell receptor (beta chain) appears in the sequencing data of a study of blood T cells in healthy people across ages. Points on this clonotype: At one end, the junction sequence differs from germline, possibly due to a read error.

The CDR3 spans 14 residues. CDR1 SGHTA and CDR2 FQGNSA come from the germline V gene. The use of a sample-barcoded 5' primer and a J-beta primer mix characterized a second PCR of roughly 7 to 12 cycles. TCRdb fed the 5' RACE reads into MiXCR, producing one record per CDR3 protein. The sample carries 710,000 or so distinct CDR3 sequences, approximately 30% recorded once. The sequence was obtained from a woman at least 80 years old in good health. Sequences were obtained from blood. The chain carries TRBV7-2 and TRBJ1-2; 9 bases align to TRBD1. The CDR3 region has the DNA TGTGCCAGCAGCCCAACCGGGACAGGGTCGGGCTGCACCTTC. It codes for CASSPTGTGSGCTF.